The T cell receptor beta chain under discussion was sequenced for a study of patients and donors after allogeneic stem cell transplantation. Germline V gene data show CDR1 as SGHRS and CDR2 as YFSETQ. This CDR3 has 11 amino acids. Trimming pared 3 bases from V and 8 bases from J, leaving 6 bases between. TCRdb called the RT-PCR reads again in MiXCR, with one record for every CDR3 protein. The table has 100,000 to 120,000 distinct CDR3 sequences, less than 45% seen once. This receptor was identified in a human donor who was either an allogeneic HSCT recipient or a stem cell or donor lymphocyte infusion donor (not recorded which). It is not recorded whose cells these are; they may come from a transplant donor. The genes are TRBV5-1 and TRBJ2-1; D is unclear. The specimen sequenced was blood, either unsorted or a sorted T cell fraction (not recorded which). CDR3 residues: CASSWTDEQFF. The CDR3 DNA sequence: TGCGCCAGCAGCTGGACGGATGAGCAGTTCTTC.